A single sample gave rise to the 9 T cell receptor beta chains below, sequenced in a study of cytomegalovirus exposure and HLA in healthy donors (dated 2017 in TCRdb). Library preparation used the immunoSEQ multiplex PCR assay. TCRdb obtained this table from immuneACCESS and retained in-frame rearrangements with V and J assigned. These tables miss some clones; where compared with another copy, unresolved V genes account for less than half of the shortfall, and the remainder is unexplained. For this sample the table gives fewer than 150,000 clones, of which about 87% were detected only once. The leading ten clones occupy roughly 9% of the sample. The sequenced sample was PBMCs. Receptor source: a man between 18 and 35 years old in good health and CMV-seropositive.

The chain carries TRBV29-1 and TRBJ2-3, with D possibly TRBD2 on 6 matching bases. Deletions cut 7 bases from V and 2 bases from J, with 13 bases between. The V gene's germline CDR1 is SQVTM and CDR2 ANQGSEA. The CDR3 is made up of 13 amino acids. The CDR3 reads CSAWDSATDTQYF. Here the CDR3 DNA reads TGCAGCGCCTGGGACTCCGCCACAGATACGCAGTATTTT.

The J gene is TRBJ2-3, the V gene TRBV7-9, with a weak D call TRBD1 (7 bases). Trimming removed 6 bases at V and 1 base at J, with 14 bases between. From germline, CDR1 is SEHNR and CDR2 FQNEAQ (reference sequence). The CDR3 runs 15 residues. In nucleotides, the CDR3 is TGTGCCAGCAGGCTATCAGGGGGGCGCACAGATACGCAGTATTTT. It encodes CASRLSGGRTDTQYF.

The CDR3 DNA follows: TGTGCCAGCAGTTCTAGGGGCTGGGAGCAGTACTTC. This gives the protein CASSSRGWEQYF. The chain links TRBV25-1 to TRBJ2-7; tentative D call: TRBD1 (5 bases). CDR1 and CDR2 (germline): MGHDK, SYGVNS. This CDR3 spans 12 amino acids. Trimming shortened V by 5 bases and J by 7 bases, and 12 bases separated the two germline ends.

This chain joins TRBV2 and TRBJ2-2; 8 nucleotides match TRBD1. With V trimmed by 8 bases and J by 0 bases, 2 bases remained unmatched. CDR3 size: 14 residues. Looked up from germline, CDR1 is SNHLY and CDR2 is FYNNEI. The CDR3 sequence is CASGTGSNTGELFF. The CDR3 bases are TGTGCCAGCGGGACAGGTTCGAACACCGGGGAGCTGTTTTTT.

The chain employs TRBV2 and TRBJ2-6, with TRBD1 as a possible D gene (6 bases). Germline V gene data show CDR1 as SNHLY and CDR2 as FYNNEI. This CDR3 region has 16 residues. Trimming took 4 bases from V and 4 from J, leaving 14 bases between them. The CDR3 region has the DNA TGTGCCAGCAGTGCCGGCAGGGGAATGGGGGCCAACGTCCTGACTTTC. It specifies CASSAGRGMGANVLTF.

The rearrangement links TRBV19 to TRBJ2-1, with TRBD2 identical over 10 bases. This CDR3 is 15 amino acids long. Germline V gene data show CDR1 as LNHDA and CDR2 as SQIVND (reference sequence). Trimming cost V 6 bases and J 6 bases; bases outside gene matches: 8. This CDR3 is CASSSLAGVFNEQFF. The CDR3 DNA reads as TGTGCCAGTAGCTCCCTAGCGGGAGTTTTCAATGAGCAGTTCTTC.

The rearrangement joins TRBV19 to TRBJ1-6; 8 positions agree with TRBD1. This CDR3 is 20 amino acids long. In germline, CDR1 is LNHDA, CDR2 SQIVND (reference sequence). V shed 5 bases, J shed 5 bases, and the junction held 20 bases outside the gene matches. The CDR3 is CASSGRLIPTGARDNSPLHF. The CDR3 nucleotides read TGTGCCAGTAGTGGACGGCTAATACCGACAGGGGCCCGTGATAATTCACCCCTCCACTTT.

The chain links TRBV7-9 to TRBJ1-1; D gene ambiguous. V was cut by 2 bases and J by 3 bases, with 10 bases left in between. This CDR3 has 14 residues. Per germline, CDR1 SEHNR and CDR2 FQNEAQ (reference sequence). The CDR3 DNA is TGTGCCAGCAGCTTAACGGGTAGCGACACTGAAGCTTTCTTT. Protein product: CASSLTGSDTEAFF.

The rearrangement uses TRBV2 and TRBJ1-2; 10 bases match TRBD1. Trimming removed 4 bases from V and 13 bases from J; junction bases left unmatched: 6. CDR1 and CDR2 (germline): SNHLY, FYNNEI. CDR3 size: 12 residues. In DNA form, the CDR3 reads TGTGCCAGCAGTGTAGGTGACAGGGGGCGCACCTTC. Translating gives CASSVGDRGRTF.